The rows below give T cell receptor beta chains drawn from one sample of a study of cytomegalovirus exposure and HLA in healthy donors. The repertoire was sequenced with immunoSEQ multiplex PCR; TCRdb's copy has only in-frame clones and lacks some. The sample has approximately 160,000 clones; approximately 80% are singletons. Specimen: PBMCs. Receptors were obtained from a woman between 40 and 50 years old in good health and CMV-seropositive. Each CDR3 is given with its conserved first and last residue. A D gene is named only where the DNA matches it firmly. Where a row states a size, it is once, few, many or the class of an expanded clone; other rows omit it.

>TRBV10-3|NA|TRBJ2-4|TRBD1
CAISEGTGDGIQYF
TGTGCCATCAGTGAGGGGACAGGGGATGGCATTCAGTACTTC
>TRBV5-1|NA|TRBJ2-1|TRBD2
CASSDGTSGLSSYNEQFF
TGCGCCAGCAGCGACGGGACTAGCGGGTTGAGCTCCTACAATGAGCAGTTCTTC
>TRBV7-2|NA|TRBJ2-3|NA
CASSLVSDTQYF
TGTGCCAGCAGCTTAGTATCAGATACGCAGTATTTT
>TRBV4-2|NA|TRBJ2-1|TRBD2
CASSQVAGHSSYNEQFF
TGTGCCAGCAGCCAAGTAGCGGGCCACAGCTCCTACAATGAGCAGTTCTTC
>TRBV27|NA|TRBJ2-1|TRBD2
CASSSLVARGSGSSVNEQFF
TGTGCCAGCAGTTCCTTGGTGGCCAGGGGTAGCGGGAGTAGTGTCAATGAGCAGTTCTTC
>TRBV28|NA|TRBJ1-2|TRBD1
CASIIPGTGYGYTF
TGTGCCAGCATTATCCCCGGGACAGGGTATGGCTACACCTTC
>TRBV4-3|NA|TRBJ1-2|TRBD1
CASSREDRGLDGYTF
TGCGCCAGCAGCCGAGAGGACAGGGGGCTAGATGGCTACACCTTC
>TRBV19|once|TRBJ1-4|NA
CAGPGRDGEKLFF
TGTGCCGGGCCGGGCAGGGATGGTGAAAAACTGTTTTTT
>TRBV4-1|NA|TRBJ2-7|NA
CASSQDRRGPGDEQYF
TGCGCCAGCAGCCAAGATAGGAGGGGGCCAGGCGACGAGCAGTACTTC
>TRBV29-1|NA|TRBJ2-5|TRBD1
CSADRVGETQHF
TGCAGCGCAGACAGGGTGGGCGAGACCCAGCACTTC
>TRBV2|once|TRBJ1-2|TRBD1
CASTEQGANYGYTF
TGTGCCAGCACCGAGCAGGGGGCCAACTATGGCTACACCTTC
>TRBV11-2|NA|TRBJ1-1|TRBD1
CASSPRTGERSEAFF
TGTGCCAGCAGCCCCCGGACAGGGGAAAGGTCTGAAGCTTTCTTT
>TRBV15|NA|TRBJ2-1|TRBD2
CATSRVSGRDSSYNEQFF
TGTGCCACCAGCAGAGTTAGCGGGAGGGATAGCTCCTACAATGAGCAGTTCTTC
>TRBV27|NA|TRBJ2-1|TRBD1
CASGGQGLGEQFF
TGTGCCAGCGGGGGACAGGGGCTAGGTGAGCAGTTCTTC
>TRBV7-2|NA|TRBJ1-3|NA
CASMLTGGNTIYF
TGTGCCAGCATGCTTACCGGTGGAAACACCATATATTTT
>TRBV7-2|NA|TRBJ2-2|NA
CASSLSGGLTGELFF
TGTGCCAGCAGCTTGAGTGGGGGACTGACCGGGGAGCTGTTTTTT
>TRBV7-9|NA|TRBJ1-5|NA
CASSLEVSRVNSNQPQHF
TGTGCCAGCAGCTTAGAAGTTAGCAGGGTTAATAGCAATCAGCCCCAGCATTTT
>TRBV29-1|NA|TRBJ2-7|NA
CSVHRGGEQYF
TGCAGCGTCCATAGAGGAGGGGAGCAGTACTTC
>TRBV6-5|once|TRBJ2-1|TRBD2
CASSWVGGAGNEQFF
TGTGCCAGCAGTTGGGTCGGGGGGGCAGGCAATGAGCAGTTCTTC
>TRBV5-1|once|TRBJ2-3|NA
CASSLTGSPDTQYF
TGCGCCAGCAGCCTTACAGGGAGCCCAGATACGCAGTATTTT
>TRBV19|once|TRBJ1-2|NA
CASSIEGTANYGYTF
TGTGCCAGTAGTATCGAGGGTACCGCTAACTATGGCTACACCTTC
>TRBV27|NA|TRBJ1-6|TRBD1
CASRWTGQNSPLHF
TGTGCCAGCAGGTGGACAGGGCAAAATTCACCCCTCCACTTT
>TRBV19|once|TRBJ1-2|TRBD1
CASSMDREGGYTF
TGTGCCAGTAGTATGGACAGGGAAGGAGGCTACACCTTC
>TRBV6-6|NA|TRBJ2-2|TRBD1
CASNFQQGLGELFF
TGTGCCAGCAATTTCCAACAGGGGCTGGGGGAGCTGTTTTTT
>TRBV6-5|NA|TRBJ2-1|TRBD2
CASSSSTSGSGDEQFF
TGTGCCAGCAGTTCCTCCACTAGCGGGAGTGGGGATGAGCAGTTCTTC
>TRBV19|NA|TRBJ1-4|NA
CASSIIRGQAEKLFF
TGTGCCAGTAGTATAATAAGGGGTCAGGCTGAAAAACTGTTTTTT
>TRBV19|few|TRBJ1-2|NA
CASNWGANYGYTF
TGTGCCAGTAACTGGGGAGCTAACTATGGCTACACCTTC
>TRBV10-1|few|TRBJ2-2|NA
CASSRVPTGELFF
TGCGCCAGCAGCCGGGTGCCGACCGGGGAGCTGTTTTTT
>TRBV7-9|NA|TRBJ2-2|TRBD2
CATCSGTPRTGELFF
TGTGCCACCTGTAGCGGGACCCCGAGGACCGGGGAGCTGTTTTTT
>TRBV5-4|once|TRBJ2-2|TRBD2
CASSLRRGTRRAGELFF
TGTGCCAGCAGCTTGCGGAGGGGGACTAGGCGTGCCGGGGAGCTGTTTTTT
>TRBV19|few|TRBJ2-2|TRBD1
CASHDRDRGLGELFF
TGTGCCAGTCATGACCGGGACAGGGGCCTTGGGGAGCTGTTTTTT
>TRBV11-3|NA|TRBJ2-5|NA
CASSLTAGTETQYF
TGTGCCAGCAGCTTAACGGCCGGGACTGAGACCCAGTACTTC
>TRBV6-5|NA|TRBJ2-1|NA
CASSYSVREHYNEQFF
TGTGCCAGCAGTTACTCGGTGCGGGAACACTACAATGAGCAGTTCTTC
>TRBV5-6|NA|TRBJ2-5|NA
CASSLVGNRQETQYF
TGTGCCAGCAGCTTGGTCGGGAACCGGCAAGAGACCCAGTACTTC
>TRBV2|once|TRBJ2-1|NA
CASSGQYNEQFF
TGTGCCAGCAGTGGTCAGTACAATGAGCAGTTCTTC
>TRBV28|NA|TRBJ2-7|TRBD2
CASSLSLAGGSYEQYF
TGTGCCAGCAGTTTATCCCTAGCGGGGGGGTCCTACGAGCAGTACTTC
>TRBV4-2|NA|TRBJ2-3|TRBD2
CASSPEPGLAGNTQYF
TGTGCCAGCAGCCCGGAGCCGGGACTAGCGGGGAATACGCAGTATTTT
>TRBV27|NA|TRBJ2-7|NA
CASSFAGSTYEQYF
TGTGCCAGCAGTTTTGCGGGATCAACCTACGAGCAGTACTTC
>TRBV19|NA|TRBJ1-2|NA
CASRGSTGLYNYGYTF
TGTGCCAGTAGGGGGAGTACCGGACTCTACAACTATGGCTACACCTTC
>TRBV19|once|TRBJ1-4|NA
CASKNYGVRGTNEKLFF
TGTGCCAGTAAAAATTACGGGGTGCGTGGGACTAATGAAAAACTGTTTTTT
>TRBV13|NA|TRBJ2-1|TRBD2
CASSLGASGNYNEQFF
TGTGCCAGCAGCTTAGGGGCTAGCGGAAACTACAATGAGCAGTTCTTC
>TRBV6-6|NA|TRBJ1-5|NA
CASSSPRRDSNQPQHF
TGTGCCAGCAGTTCCCCCCGGCGGGACAGCAATCAGCCCCAGCATTTT
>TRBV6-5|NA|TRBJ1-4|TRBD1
CASSKDRNSEKLFF
TGTGCCAGCAGCAAGGACAGGAACAGTGAAAAACTGTTTTTT
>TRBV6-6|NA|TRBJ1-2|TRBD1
CASSPGQGLTYGYTF
TGTGCCAGCAGCCCGGGACAGGGGCTTACCTATGGCTACACCTTC
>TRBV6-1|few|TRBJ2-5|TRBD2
CASTPSGGAQTQYF
TGTGCCAGCACTCCTAGCGGGGGGGCGCAGACCCAGTACTTC
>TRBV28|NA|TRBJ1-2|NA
CASSLGQSNYGYTF
TGTGCCAGCAGTTTGGGACAAAGTAACTATGGCTACACCTTC
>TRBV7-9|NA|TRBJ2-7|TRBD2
CASSLMGGGSQAYEQYF
TGTGCCAGCAGCTTAATGGGCGGGGGGTCTCAAGCCTACGAGCAGTACTTC
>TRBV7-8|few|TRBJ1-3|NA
CASSRTGTGNTIYF
TGTGCCAGCAGCCGTACAGGGACTGGAAACACCATATATTTT
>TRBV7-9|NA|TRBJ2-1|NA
CASSFIFRGGDEQFF
TGTGCCAGCAGCTTTATCTTTAGGGGGGGTGATGAGCAGTTCTTC
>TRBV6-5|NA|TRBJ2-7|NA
CASRQTDSSYEQYF
TGTGCCAGCAGACAGACCGACAGCTCCTACGAGCAGTACTTC
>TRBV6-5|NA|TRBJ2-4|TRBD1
CASSDRGNIQYF
TGTGCCAGCAGCGACAGGGGAAACATTCAGTACTTC
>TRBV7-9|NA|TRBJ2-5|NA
CASSSAGRETQYF
TGTGCCAGCAGCTCCGCGGGGCGGGAGACCCAGTACTTC
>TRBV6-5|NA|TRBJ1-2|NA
CASRKQGVDYGYTF
TGTGCCAGCAGAAAACAGGGAGTAGACTATGGCTACACCTTC